These 7 T cell receptor beta chains were all obtained from the same sample, sequenced in a study of CD4 and CD8 cells across lung adenocarcinoma regions. TCRdb independently ran MiXCR on the PCR reads; one entry per CDR3 protein. The table includes over 9,500 distinct CDR3 sequences, around 61% detected once. What was sequenced was CD8+ T cells from the margin of a lung tumor. The receptors derive from a female donor with lung adenocarcinoma. The CD4 and CD8 labels of this study may be unreliable.

This clonotype has just one count. At one end, the junction sequence differs from germline, possibly due to a read error. This chain joins TRBV10-1 and TRBJ2-3; 8 positions agree with TRBD2. CDR1 and CDR2 (germline): WNHNN, SYGVQD (reference sequence). CDR3 length equals 16 residues. The CDR3, as DNA: TGCGCCAGCAGGGGGCACGGGGGGGGGGACACAGAGACCCAGTACTTT. This sequence encodes CASRGHGGGDTETQYF.

The genes are TRBV6-5 and TRBJ2-2, with D uncertain. This CDR3 spans 12 amino acids. Trimming cost V 0 bases and J 9 bases, with 5 bases left between them. CDR1 and CDR2 from the germline V gene are MNHEY and SVGAGI. This chain's CDR3 is CASSYSSRELFF. CDR3 coding DNA: TGTGCCAGCAGTTACTCGAGCCGGGAGCTGTTTTTT.

As for this clonotype: One junction end does not reproduce the germline sequence, and a read error may be involved. The chain uses TRBV27 and TRBJ2-3, with D perhaps matching TRBD1 or TRBD2 (6 bases each). Per germline, CDR1 MNHEY and CDR2 SMNVEV (reference sequence). This CDR3 comprises 14 residues. CDR3 sequence: CAGLLGGDTETQYF. DNA of the CDR3: TGTGCGGGCCTTTTGGGCGGGGACACAGAGACGCAGTATTTC.

Of note for this clonotype: One end of the junction varies from germline; a read error may be responsible. The rearrangement links TRBV10-2 to TRBJ2-5, with D tentatively TRBD1 or TRBD2 (7 bases each). Germline assignment: CDR1 WSHSY and CDR2 SAAADI. The CDR3 contains 14 residues. CDR3 region: CASQGGGDQDTQYF. The DNA of the CDR3 is TGTGCGAGTCAGGGGGGGGGGGACCAAGACACCCAGTACTTC.

This clonotype has ten or more counts. This chain uses TRBV6-1 with TRBJ2-1; D ambiguous. The better agreement between TRBJ2-7 and the DNA end casts doubt on the J call. There are 10 residues in the CDR3. Germline CDR1 and CDR2: MNHNS and SASEGT. DNA for the CDR3: TGTGCCAGCAATAGTTACGAGCAGTACTTC. It translates to CASNSYEQYF.

This sequence joins TRBV27 and TRBJ2-3, with D possibly TRBD1 on 6 matching bases. The V end was cut by 2 bases, the J end by 2 bases, with 14 bases between. Germline-derived CDR1 and CDR2 are MNHEY and SMNVEV (reference sequence). The CDR3 is 16 amino acids. The CDR3 sequence: CASSLIGTLLTDTQYF. The CDR3 DNA reads as TGTGCCAGCAGTTTAATCGGGACACTCCTCACAGATACGCAGTATTTT.

DNA for the CDR3: TGTGCCAGCAGCTTAGTCGTGCGGGAGACCCAGTACTTC. It specifies CASSLVVRETQYF. The chain recombines TRBV7-2 with TRBJ2-1; D unresolved. The assigned J gene may be wrong: the sequence end matches TRBJ2-5 better. The CDR3 covers 13 residues. Germline V gene data show CDR1 as SGHTA and CDR2 as FQGNSA.